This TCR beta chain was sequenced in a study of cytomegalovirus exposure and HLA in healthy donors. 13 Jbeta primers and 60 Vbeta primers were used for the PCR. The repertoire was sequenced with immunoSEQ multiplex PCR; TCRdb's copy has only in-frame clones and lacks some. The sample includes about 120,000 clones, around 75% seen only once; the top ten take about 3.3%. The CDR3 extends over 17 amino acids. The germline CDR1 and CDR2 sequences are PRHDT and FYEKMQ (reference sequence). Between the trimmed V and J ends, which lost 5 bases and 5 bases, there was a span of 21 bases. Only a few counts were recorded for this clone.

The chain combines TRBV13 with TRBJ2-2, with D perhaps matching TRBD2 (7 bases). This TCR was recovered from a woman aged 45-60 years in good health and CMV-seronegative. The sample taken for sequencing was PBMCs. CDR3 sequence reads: CASSQRDTNLRTGELFF. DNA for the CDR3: TGTGCCAGCAGCCAGCGGGACACGAACTTGAGGACCGGGGAGCTGTTTTTT. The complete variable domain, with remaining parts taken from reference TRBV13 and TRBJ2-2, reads AAGVIQSPRHLIKEKRETATLKCYPIPRHDTVYWYQQGPGQDPQFLISFYEKMQSDKGSIPDRFSAQQFSDYHSELNMSSLELGDSALYFCASSQRDTNLRTGELFFGEGSRLTVL.